The 22 T cell receptor beta chains below were found in one sample sequenced in a study of response to subunit inactivated influenza vaccine. Via MiXCR, TCRdb re-called the RT-PCR reads, giving one row per CDR3 protein. The data show approximately 700,000 distinct CDR3 sequences, approximately 15% seen once. The specimen comprised PBMCs from blood, sampled 14 to 15 days before vaccination. Receptors were obtained from a man in his fifties who received an inactivated influenza vaccine.

This clonotype was detected only a few times. J is TRBJ2-1 and V is TRBV7-2, with a possible D match to TRBD2 (6 bases). The CDR3 sequence is 16 residues long. V shed 3 bases and J shed 8 bases, with 20 bases lying between them. The germline V gene encodes CDR1 SGHTA and CDR2 FQGNSA. In DNA, the CDR3 is TGTGCCAGCAGCTTGAGTTTGGGCGGGATCACCTATGAGCAGTTCTTC. Its translation: CASSLSLGGITYEQFF.

This clonotype was recorded many times. This chain links TRBV25-1 with TRBJ2-2; 8 bases fit TRBD1. The CDR3 has 15 residues. CDR1 is MGHDK, CDR2 SYGVNS, per germline. The V and J ends lost 6 bases and 2 bases, in that order; junction bases with no gene match: 5. The CDR3 nucleotides read TGTGCCAGCAGCGACAGGGGCCGTAACACCGGGGAGCTGTTTTTT. Translating gives CASSDRGRNTGELFF.

This chain connects TRBV10-3 to TRBJ2-7; TRBD2 matches at 10 bases. Trimming at V came to 5 bases and at J to 4 bases, leaving 8 bases not matched to a gene. Germline loops: CDR1 ENHRY, CDR2 SYGVKD. CDR3 length: 15 residues. The CDR3 DNA sequence: TGTGCCATCAGTCTTAGCGGGGGGCCGGAATACGAGCAGTACTTC. The encoded protein is CAISLSGGPEYEQYF.

A few counts support this clonotype. The rearrangement joins TRBV7-8 to TRBJ2-3; D is perhaps TRBD1 (5 bases). CDR3 length: 15 amino acids. Trimming took 5 bases from V and 0 from J, leaving 12 bases between them. Germline assignment: CDR1 SGHVS and CDR2 FQNEAQ. The chain's CDR3 is CASSTQGYSTDTQYF. In DNA, the CDR3 is TGTGCCAGCAGCACGCAGGGATATAGCACAGATACGCAGTATTTT.

The rearrangement links TRBV5-1 to TRBJ2-5; 7 positions agree with TRBD1. The CDR3 has 15 amino acids. V was clipped by 4 bases and J by 5 bases; unmatched bases: 11. Germline V gives CDR1 SGHRS, CDR2 YFSETQ. The CDR3, as DNA: TGCGCCAGCAGCCCCTGGACAGGAATCAAGGAGACCCAGTACTTC. Its translation is CASSPWTGIKETQYF.

This clonotype was counted a few times. The rearrangement joins TRBV20-1 to TRBJ1-5, with D perhaps matching TRBD1 (6 bases). The V and J ends lost 3 bases and 5 bases respectively, with 8 bases between them. Germline CDR1 reads DFQATT; CDR2 reads SNEGSKA (reference sequence). The CDR3 loop spans 12 amino acids. The CDR3 protein is CSARSGDQPQHF. DNA of the CDR3: TGCAGTGCTAGGTCAGGGGATCAGCCCCAGCATTTT.

This chain joins TRBV28 and TRBJ2-4; D remains ambiguous. This CDR3 contains 15 residues. Germline V gene sequence: CDR1 MDHEN, CDR2 SYDVKM. V lost 4 bases, J lost 4 bases, and 14 bases lay in between. CDR3 region: CASSSERDLKNIQYF. The CDR3 DNA sequence: TGTGCCAGCAGTTCCGAAAGGGATTTAAAAAACATTCAGTACTTC.

V is TRBV12-3 or TRBV12-4 and J is TRBJ2-1, with 13 bases that match TRBD2. The CDR3 loop spans 16 amino acids. The V segment lost 5 bases and the J segment 3 bases; nucleotides outside the gene matches: 4. CDR3 sequence: CASSALAGGLYNEQFF. In DNA form, the CDR3 reads TGTGCCAGCAGTGCACTAGCGGGGGGGCTCTACAATGAGCAGTTCTTC.

The chain couples TRBV20-1 to TRBJ1-6, with TRBD1 as a possible D gene (6 bases). Germline assignment: CDR1 DFQATT and CDR2 SNEGSKA (reference sequence). Trimming left V 6 bases short and J 10 bases short, with 19 bases between. The CDR3 covers 14 residues. This CDR3 reads CSALSEQGRSPLHF. The CDR3 DNA is TGCAGTGCACTTTCGGAGCAGGGGCGGTCACCCCTCCACTTT.

This clonotype was seen only a few times. The chain couples TRBV9 to TRBJ2-3; perhaps D is TRBD1 or TRBD2 (6 bases each). The CDR3 loop spans 18 amino acids. V lost 3 bases, J lost 4 bases, and 24 bases lay in between. CDR1 and CDR2 from the germline V gene are SGDLS and YYNGEE. CDR3 in DNA: TGTGCCAGCAGCGCATACGAGGGGGGAGTCCTTGGGGCAGATACGCAGTATTTT. The encoded protein is CASSAYEGGVLGADTQYF.

The chain joins TRBV7-2 to TRBJ1-1; the match to TRBD1 covers 7 bases. The germline V gene encodes CDR1 SGHTA and CDR2 FQGNSA. The trim removed 4 bases at V and 0 bases at J, leaving 11 bases unmatched. This CDR3 contains 17 residues. The CDR3 DNA follows: TGTGCCAGCAGCTCCCCCCGGGACAGATTCCTGAACACTGAAGCTTTCTTT. Its translation: CASSSPRDRFLNTEAFF.

This clonotype showed up just a few times. CDR3: CAISLGSSYEQYF. As DNA, the CDR3 is TGTGCCATCAGTCTGGGGTCGAGCTACGAGCAGTACTTC. V gene TRBV10-3 combines with J gene TRBJ2-7; D remains ambiguous. This CDR3 is 13 amino acids long. Trimming shortened V by 5 bases and J by 3 bases, and 11 bases separated the two germline ends. Germline CDR1 and CDR2: ENHRY and SYGVKD.

The chain couples TRBV15 to TRBJ1-2, with 11 bases fitting TRBD1. The CDR3 contains 15 residues. Germline CDR1 is LNHNV and CDR2 is YYDKDF (reference sequence). The ends lost 5 bases at V and 0 bases at J; junction bases unmatched: 2. The DNA of the CDR3 is TGTGCCACCAGCGAGGACAGGGGGCCTAACTATGGCTACACCTTC. Its translation: CATSEDRGPNYGYTF.

This clonotype showed up just a few times. This chain links TRBV5-1 with TRBJ2-3, with 10 bases matching TRBD2. This CDR3 region has 14 residues. V lost 5 bases, J lost 5 bases, and 5 bases stayed unmatched. Per the germline V gene, CDR1 is SGHRS and CDR2 is YFSETQ. CDR3 in DNA: TGCGCCAGCAGAAGCGGGGGGGCCGTAGATACGCAGTATTTT. It is translated as CASRSGGAVDTQYF.

This clonotype showed up just a few times. The chain links TRBV29-1 to TRBJ2-1, with D possibly called TRBD1 or TRBD2 (5 bases each). CDR1 and CDR2 from the germline V gene are SQVTM and ANQGSEA. This CDR3 has 15 amino acids. Trimming removed 6 bases from V and 4 bases from J, with 19 bases in between. The CDR3 spells CSVIGTGTGYNEQFF. CDR3 nucleotide sequence: TGCAGCGTGATAGGGACGGGGACGGGGTACAATGAGCAGTTCTTC.

The sample holds many counts of this clonotype. The CDR3: CASSFTGGSEETQYF. For the CDR3, the DNA is TGTGCCAGCAGTTTCACGGGGGGGTCGGAAGAGACCCAGTACTTC. The chain recombines TRBV12-3 or TRBV12-4 with TRBJ2-5, with TRBD2 identical over 8 bases. This CDR3 is built from 15 residues. V gave up 3 bases and J gave up 3 bases; unmatched junction bases: 6.

The chain combines TRBV6-5 with TRBJ2-7, with D perhaps TRBD1 (5 bases). The CDR3 spans 14 residues. Per the germline V gene, CDR1 is MNHEY and CDR2 is SVGAGI. Trimming stripped 0 bases from V and 2 bases from J, with 8 bases between. CDR3 nucleotides: TGTGCCAGCAGTTACTCCAGGGATACCTACGAGCAGTACTTC. Encoded protein: CASSYSRDTYEQYF.

The sample holds a few counts of this clonotype. The chain employs TRBV5-1 and TRBJ2-2; 9 nucleotides line up with TRBD2. The ends lost 4 bases at V and 3 bases at J; junction bases unmatched: 7. CDR3 size: 16 residues. Germline CDR1 and CDR2: SGHRS and YFSETQ. The CDR3 region has the DNA TGCGCCAGCAGCCCGCGGATAGCGGGAGACACCGGGGAGCTGTTTTTT. Translation gives CASSPRIAGDTGELFF.

This chain links TRBV6-5 with TRBJ2-7; D gene uncertain. CDR1 and CDR2 (germline): MNHEY, SVGAGI. The CDR3 runs to 16 residues. Trimming cost V 1 base and J 2 bases, with 15 bases left between them. Written as DNA, the CDR3 is TGTGCCAGCAGTTACTGGACCGGACGTCCAACCTACGAGCAGTACTTC. It encodes CASSYWTGRPTYEQYF.

This clonotype was recorded a few times. The chain uses TRBV11-1 and TRBJ2-5, with 13 bases aligning to TRBD2. The CDR3 loop spans 19 amino acids. Unmatched junction bases numbered 10, after V lost 1 base and J lost 2 bases. Germline CDR1 reads SGHAT; CDR2 reads FQDESV (reference sequence). The CDR3 here is CASSLGLAGGQSRQETQYF. The CDR3 bases are TGTGCCAGCAGCTTAGGACTAGCGGGGGGTCAGTCCAGACAAGAGACCCAGTACTTC.

The J gene is TRBJ2-3, the V gene TRBV10-3, with 8 bases matching TRBD1. CDR3 length equals 18 residues. V was clipped by 4 bases and J by 3 bases; unmatched bases: 15. The germline V gene encodes CDR1 ENHRY and CDR2 SYGVKD. The DNA for the CDR3 is TGTGCCATCAGTGGGTCTTCGGACAGGGCCAAAGTTACAGATACGCAGTATTTT. This gives the protein CAISGSSDRAKVTDTQYF.

This chain links TRBV11-3 with TRBJ2-1; 11 nucleotides agree with TRBD1. The V and J ends lost 3 bases and 6 bases, in that order; junction bases with no gene match: 7. The CDR3 runs 16 residues. Germline V CDR1 and CDR2: SGHNT, YENEEA. Here the CDR3 DNA reads TGTGCCAGCAGCTTTAGGTGGGGGACAGGGGGCAATGAGCAGTTCTTC. This translates into CASSFRWGTGGNEQFF.